This passage covers 5 T cell receptor beta chains from one sample sequenced in a study of blood T cell repertoires in COVID-19. Assay: immunoSEQ multiplex PCR; the TCRdb copy retains only in-frame clones and omits some. The sample contains 130,000 or so clones, approximately 86% of which appear only once. Input material: peripheral blood. These receptors were collected from a woman aged 70-85 years with COVID-19, enrolled during active disease.

This chain joins TRBV15 and TRBJ2-7; 10 bases fit TRBD1. The CDR3 sequence is 14 residues long. V dropped 3 bases and J dropped 6; count of bases not matched to a gene: 5. Germline V gene data show CDR1 as LNHNV and CDR2 as YYDKDF (reference sequence). The CDR3 reads CATSSRQGASEQYF. The CDR3 DNA is TGTGCCACCAGCAGCCGACAGGGGGCTAGCGAGCAGTACTTC.

The chain joins TRBV7-9 to TRBJ1-1; tentatively, D is TRBD1 (6 bases). The CDR3 extends over 14 amino acids. Trimming pared 3 bases from V and 4 bases from J, leaving 12 bases between. The V gene's germline CDR1 is SEHNR and CDR2 FQNEAQ (reference sequence). CDR3: CASSFTGPSTEAFF. The CDR3 nucleotides are TGTGCCAGCAGCTTTACAGGGCCCAGCACTGAAGCTTTCTTT.

The CDR3 sequence is CASSKDRVNIQYF. CDR3 sequence (DNA): TGTGCCAGCAGCAAAGACAGGGTGAACATTCAGTACTTC. The genes are TRBV11-2 and TRBJ2-4; 7 bases agree with TRBD1. The trim removed 5 bases at V and 7 bases at J, leaving 5 bases unmatched. The CDR3 runs 13 residues. The germline V gene encodes CDR1 SGHAT and CDR2 FQNNGV.

The genes are TRBV27 and TRBJ2-1; D is perhaps TRBD2 (6 bases). V was pared by 3 bases and J by 2 bases, with 11 bases between. The CDR3 has 15 residues. Germline V gives CDR1 MNHEY, CDR2 SMNVEV (reference sequence). CDR3 residues: CASSLEGTAYNEQFF. The DNA for the CDR3 is TGTGCCAGCAGTTTGGAGGGCACTGCCTACAATGAGCAGTTCTTC.

The chain is built from TRBV2 and TRBJ1-1; a possible D gene is TRBD1 (6 bases). Trimming removed 2 bases at V and 5 bases at J, with 21 bases between. This CDR3 has 17 residues. Germline CDR1 reads SNHLY; CDR2 reads FYNNEI. The CDR3 reads CASSELWGPTWRTEAFF. Written as DNA, the CDR3 is TGTGCCAGCAGTGAACTTTGGGGGCCGACCTGGAGGACTGAAGCTTTCTTT. Together with reference TRBV2 and TRBJ1-1, the CDR3 gives the full variable domain: EPEVTQTPSHQVTQMGQEVILRCVPISNHLYFYWYRQILGQKVEFLVSFYNNEISEKSEIFDDQFSVERPDGSNFTLKIRSTKLEDSAMYFCASSELWGPTWRTEAFFGQGTRLTVV.